The 24 T cell receptor beta chains below were found in one sample sequenced in a study of blood T cell repertoires in COVID-19 (dated by TCRdb to the early 2020s). Library preparation employed the immunoSEQ multiplex PCR assay. Not all clones reach the TCRdb copy of this immuneACCESS table, which keeps in-frame sequences only. Checked studies attribute under half of the gap to unresolved V genes and leave the rest unexplained. The sample table holds 130,000 or so clones, of which about 90% were seen once. The biggest ten clones account for about 1.6% of the sample. The material sequenced was peripheral blood. These receptors were collected from a woman between 55 and 75 years old with acute or convalescent COVID-19.

In this sample, this clone turned up a few times. This rearrangement joins TRBV30 to TRBJ1-5, with TRBD1 matching over 7 bases. The CDR3 extends over 14 amino acids. Trimming removed 1 base from V and 4 bases from J; junction bases left unmatched: 4. Germline V gene data show CDR1 as GTSNPN and CDR2 as SVGIG (reference sequence). The CDR3 is CAWSEGGWNQPQHF. For the CDR3, the DNA is TGTGCCTGGAGTGAAGGGGGCTGGAATCAGCCCCAGCATTTT.

The chain recombines TRBV12-3 or TRBV12-4 with TRBJ1-2; unclear D gene. V lost 6 bases and J lost 8, with 10 bases in between. CDR3 length equals 11 residues. DNA of the CDR3: TGTGCCAGCAGGGGGAGCGGCGGCTACACCTTC. Its translation is CASRGSGGYTF.

This chain links TRBV6-5 with TRBJ1-6; 8 positions agree with TRBD1. The germline V gene has CDR1 MNHEY and CDR2 SVGAGI. V was clipped by 3 bases and J by 6 bases; unmatched bases: 7. This CDR3 has 16 residues. CDR3: CASSYNDRGGNSPLHF. As DNA, the CDR3 is TGTGCCAGCAGTTATAACGACAGGGGCGGTAATTCACCCCTCCACTTT.

V gene TRBV6-1 combines with J gene TRBJ2-1, with 9 bases fitting TRBD1. The CDR3 length is 15 residues. With 0 bases clipped from V and 8 bases from J, the junction kept 5 bases outside the gene matches. Germline V CDR1 and CDR2: MNHNS, SASEGT. The DNA of the CDR3 is TGTGCCAGCAGTGAAGCGGACAGGGGAACGTATGAGCAGTTCTTC. It codes for CASSEADRGTYEQFF.

The chain is built from TRBV5-1 and TRBJ2-1; maybe TRBD1 (6 bases). Germline V lookup: CDR1 SGHRS, CDR2 YFSETQ. The CDR3 consists of 17 residues. V was pared by 0 bases and J by 1 base, with 14 bases between. Written as DNA, the CDR3 is TGCGCCAGCAGCTTGGTCTCCCAGGGGCGATCCTACAATGAGCAGTTCTTC. Its protein product is CASSLVSQGRSYNEQFF.

This clone showed up just a few times. The rearrangement links TRBV7-2 to TRBJ2-3, with TRBD2 matching over 14 bases. The V gene's germline CDR1 is SGHTA and CDR2 FQGNSA. The CDR3 consists of 17 residues. V trimming: 1 base; J trimming: 2 bases; junction bases outside the gene matches: 2. CDR3 bases: TGTGCCAGCAGCTTAGGGACTAGCGGGGGGAACACAGATACGCAGTATTTT. As protein: CASSLGTSGGNTDTQYF.

The CDR3 DNA is TGTGCCAGCAGCTCCTTCTTGACAGGGGCTAGCACAGATACGCAGTATTTT. Residues: CASSSFLTGASTDTQYF. The chain couples TRBV5-4 to TRBJ2-3; 8 nucleotides match TRBD1. The germline V gene has CDR1 SGHNT and CDR2 YYREEE (reference sequence). V shed 3 bases, J shed 0 bases, and the junction held 9 bases outside the gene matches. The CDR3 is made up of 17 amino acids.

The chain links TRBV19 to TRBJ1-1; D gene uncertain. Germline V gene data show CDR1 as LNHDA and CDR2 as SQIVND (reference sequence). The CDR3 extends over 13 amino acids. Trimming shortened V by 3 bases and J by 1 base, and 6 bases separated the two germline ends. This chain's CDR3 is CASSISRNTEAFF. For the CDR3, the DNA is TGTGCCAGTAGTATTTCCAGGAACACTGAAGCTTTCTTT.

The chain combines TRBV7-2 with TRBJ1-5, with TRBD1 identical over 8 bases. Germline loops: CDR1 SGHTA, CDR2 FQGNSA. This CDR3 region has 14 residues. V trimming: 4 bases; J trimming: 7 bases; junction bases outside the gene matches: 6. This CDR3 is CASSSGTGFQPQHF. CDR3 coding DNA: TGTGCCAGCAGCTCCGGGACAGGTTTCCAGCCCCAGCATTTT.

CDR3 coding DNA: TGTGCCAGCAGTGAGCAGGGGGCGCGCTATGGCTACACCTTC. Translation: CASSEQGARYGYTF. This chain joins TRBV2 and TRBJ1-2, with 8 bases aligning to TRBD1. The CDR3 is 14 amino acids. J lost 4 bases, V lost 3 bases, and 4 bases had no gene match. From germline, CDR1 is SNHLY and CDR2 FYNNEI.

This rearrangement joins TRBV7-9 to TRBJ2-3; D possibly corresponds to TRBD2 (6 bases). The CDR3 runs to 15 residues. Germline V CDR1 and CDR2: SEHNR, FQNEAQ (reference sequence). Trimming took 5 bases from V and 0 from J, leaving 12 bases between them. CDR3 sequence: CASSIGTSSTDTQYF. The CDR3 DNA is TGTGCCAGCAGCATCGGGACTTCGAGCACAGATACGCAGTATTTT.

In DNA form, the CDR3 reads TGTGCCAGCAGCTTAGGACAACCAGGACAGCTAAATCAGCCCCAGCATTTT. It yields the protein CASSLGQPGQLNQPQHF. This chain connects TRBV7-2 to TRBJ1-5, with D possibly TRBD1 on 6 matching bases. This CDR3 is 17 amino acids long. In germline, CDR1 is SGHTA, CDR2 FQGNSA. The germline V and J ends were trimmed by 1 base and 4 bases, with 17 bases remaining between them.

The chain links TRBV19 to TRBJ2-1; TRBD1 might be the D (5 bases). The V end was cut by 4 bases, the J end by 6 bases, with 10 bases between. The germline CDR1 and CDR2 sequences are LNHDA and SQIVND (reference sequence). The CDR3 is 13 amino acids. CDR3: CASSKDTFNEQFF. DNA for the CDR3: TGTGCCAGTAGTAAGGACACCTTCAATGAGCAGTTCTTC.

The rearrangement links TRBV3-1 (or the pseudogene TRBV3-2) to TRBJ1-1, with TRBD1 identical over 7 bases. The CDR3 is made up of 14 amino acids. CDR1 LGHDT and CDR2 YNNKEL come from the germline V gene (reference sequence). Germline trimming cut 6 bases from V and 3 bases from J; bases unmatched to any gene: 7. CDR3 sequence reads: CASSRIDRDTEAFF. The CDR3 DNA is TGTGCCAGCAGTCGTATTGACAGGGACACTGAAGCTTTCTTT.

The genes are TRBV7-2 and TRBJ1-5, with D maybe TRBD1 (5 bases). The CDR3 sequence is 14 residues long. V lost 6 bases, J lost 2 bases, and 11 bases lay in between. Germline CDR1 reads SGHTA; CDR2 reads FQGNSA. CDR3 loop: CASRNPGGNQPQHF. The DNA of the CDR3 is TGTGCCAGCAGAAACCCGGGGGGCAATCAGCCCCAGCATTTT.

The chain couples TRBV3-1 (or the pseudogene TRBV3-2) to TRBJ1-2, with D unresolved. Germline loops: CDR1 LGHDT, CDR2 YNNKEL (reference sequence). Trimming removed 3 bases at V and 4 bases at J, with 15 bases between. This CDR3 region has 15 residues. The CDR3 DNA sequence: TGTGCCAGCAGCCAGGACCTTACAGAGGGCTATGGCTACACCTTC. Translated, it gives CASSQDLTEGYGYTF.

J is TRBJ2-7 and V is TRBV10-3; D unclear. V was pared by 0 bases and J by 5 bases, with 5 bases between. The CDR3 runs to 12 residues. Germline assignment: CDR1 ENHRY and CDR2 SYGVKD. The CDR3 DNA reads TGTGCCATCAGTGAGTCCGCGGACGAGCAGTACTTC. The encoded protein is CAISESADEQYF.

This rearrangement joins TRBV5-1 to TRBJ1-3, with 8 positions matching TRBD1. From germline, CDR1 is SGHRS and CDR2 YFSETQ. The CDR3 totals 16 residues. V was clipped by 0 bases and J by 4 bases; unmatched bases: 6. The DNA of the CDR3 is TGCGCCAGCAGCTTGGGGACAGGGACCACAGGAAACACCATATATTTT. This codes for CASSLGTGTTGNTIYF.

This chain uses TRBV7-2 with TRBJ1-5; tentatively, D is TRBD1 (6 bases). Germline assignment: CDR1 SGHTA and CDR2 FQGNSA. With 3 bases removed from V and 1 base from J, the gap between germline ends came to 10 bases. CDR3 size: 15 residues. This chain's CDR3 is CASSFRGESNQPQHF. In DNA, the CDR3 is TGTGCCAGCAGCTTCAGGGGAGAGAGCAATCAGCCCCAGCATTTT. Supplemented by reference TRBV7-2 and TRBJ1-5, the full variable domain reads GAGVSQSPSNKVTEKGKDVELRCDPISGHTALYWYRQSLGQGLEFLIYFQGNSAPDKSGLPSDRFSAERTGGSVSTLTIQRTQQEDSAVYLCASSFRGESNQPQHFGDGTRLSIL.

The rearrangement uses TRBV5-5 and TRBJ1-2; a weak D match, TRBD1 (6 bases). CDR1 is SGHKS, CDR2 YYEKEE, per germline (reference sequence). V lost 7 bases, J lost 8 bases, and 21 bases lay in between. This CDR3 is 14 amino acids long. CDR3 bases: TGTGCCAGCCACAATCAGGCAGCGGGGGGCGGCTACACCTTC. This codes for CASHNQAAGGGYTF.

The rearrangement uses TRBV5-4 and TRBJ2-3; D remains ambiguous. V shed 1 base and J shed 7 bases, with 4 bases lying between them. CDR1 is SGHNT and CDR2 is YYREEE in the germline V gene (reference sequence). CDR3 length: 11 amino acids. CDR3 amino acids: CASSLSNTQYF. CDR3 nucleotides: TGTGCCAGCAGCTTGTCCAATACGCAGTATTTT.

This clone was observed a few times. The rearrangement uses TRBV19 and TRBJ1-6; D might be TRBD1 (6 bases). The CDR3 length is 13 residues. Germline lookup yields CDR1 LNHDA and CDR2 SQIVND (reference sequence). Trimming pared 5 bases from V and 10 bases from J, leaving 12 bases between. The CDR3 protein is CASSSRQDSPLHF. CDR3 nucleotides: TGTGCCAGTAGTTCCCGACAGGACTCACCCCTCCACTTT.

This rearrangement joins TRBV7-9 to TRBJ1-2; D gene ambiguous. Germline loops: CDR1 SEHNR, CDR2 FQNEAQ (reference sequence). Trimming removed 1 base from V and 2 bases from J, with 5 bases in between. The CDR3 length is 13 residues. The DNA of the CDR3 is TGTGCCAGCAGCTTAGGGCCAAACTATGGCTACACCTTC. Its protein is CASSLGPNYGYTF.

The gene calls are TRBV6-2 or TRBV6-3 and TRBJ2-7; 10 bases align to TRBD1. Losses at the gene ends were 1 base for V and 4 bases for J; bases not matched to a gene: 4. The CDR3 loop spans 15 amino acids. Per the germline V gene, CDR1 is MNHEY and CDR2 is SVGEGT. In nucleotides, the CDR3 is TGTGCCAGCAGTTACTTGGGACAGGGGAGGTACGAGCAGTACTTC. This gives the protein CASSYLGQGRYEQYF.